Below, 15 T cell receptor beta chains from the same sample are listed, as sequenced in a study of blood T cell repertoires in COVID-19. Sequenced by immunoSEQ multiplex PCR; TCRdb stores in-frame clones only, minus some. The sample carries about 15,000 clones, around 80% recorded once. The source material was peripheral blood. The receptors were sampled from a man in his 60s with active or convalescent COVID-19.

The chain recombines TRBV6-1 with TRBJ2-5, with TRBD2 matching 14 bases. The CDR3 spans 16 residues. Per the germline V gene, CDR1 is MNHNS and CDR2 is SASEGT. V was pared by 7 bases and J by 5 bases, with 9 bases of the junction left unmatched. CDR3 coding DNA: TGTGCCAGCACTGAGGGACTAGCGGGAGTTCAGGAGACCCAGTACTTC. Translating it yields CASTEGLAGVQETQYF.

This clone has more than one count but fewer than ten. The gene calls are TRBV28 and TRBJ2-2, with 8 bases identical to TRBD2. CDR3 length: 19 amino acids. The junction had 13 bases not matched to a gene; V was cut back by 3 bases and J by 1 base. The germline V gene has CDR1 MDHEN and CDR2 SYDVKM. CDR3 in amino acids: CASSFPRTSGGVNTGELFF. DNA for the CDR3: TGTGCCAGCAGTTTTCCCCGAACGAGCGGGGGAGTGAACACCGGGGAGCTGTTTTTT.

The V and J genes are TRBV19 and TRBJ2-2; 12 nucleotides align to TRBD1. Germline loops: CDR1 LNHDA, CDR2 SQIVND (reference sequence). The CDR3 has 16 amino acids. J was trimmed by 7 bases and V by 7 bases; bases with no gene match: 10. CDR3 loop: CASNMGDRGHNGELFF. Here the CDR3 DNA reads TGTGCCAGTAACATGGGGGACAGGGGGCATAACGGGGAGCTGTTTTTT.

In its sample, this clone was seen once. The rearrangement links TRBV5-1 to TRBJ2-7; 9 nucleotides align to TRBD1. Germline CDR1 is SGHRS and CDR2 is YFSETQ. The CDR3 loop spans 15 amino acids. V was clipped by 0 bases and J by 2 bases; unmatched bases: 3. The CDR3 region is CASSLEGTGTYEQYF. The DNA of the CDR3 is TGCGCCAGCAGCTTGGAGGGGACAGGGACCTACGAGCAGTACTTC.

The chain uses TRBV24-1 and TRBJ2-5; no firm D call. V dropped 4 bases and J dropped 7 bases, with 12 bases sitting between them. The CDR3 is 13 residues long. Germline assignment: CDR1 KGHDR and CDR2 SFDVKD. In DNA, the CDR3 is TGTGCCACCAGTGACTCGGTCGTTGGGACCCAGTACTTC. Its translation is CATSDSVVGTQYF.

This chain uses TRBV6-4 with TRBJ1-6; D not certain. Germline V gives CDR1 MRHNA, CDR2 SNTAGT. There are 13 residues in the CDR3. V was cut by 3 bases and J by 10 bases, with 10 bases left in between. The CDR3 reads CASSEAPGSPLHF. DNA for the CDR3: TGTGCCAGCAGTGAGGCCCCGGGGTCACCCCTCCACTTT.

The chain recombines TRBV6-6 with TRBJ1-1; 7 nucleotides align to TRBD1. Germline V CDR1 and CDR2: MNHNY, SVGAGI (reference sequence). After removal of 2 bases from V and 1 base from J, the junction contained 4 bases not matched to a gene. The CDR3 has 15 amino acids. CDR3 region: CASSYGDSSNTEAFF. The CDR3 DNA reads as TGTGCCAGCAGTTACGGGGACAGTTCGAACACTGAAGCTTTCTTT.

The chain couples TRBV27 to TRBJ1-3; D is uncertain. Trimming took off 4 bases at V and 0 bases at J, with 13 bases between the two ends. CDR3 length equals 16 residues. In germline, CDR1 is MNHEY, CDR2 SMNVEV (reference sequence). For the CDR3, the DNA is TGTGCCAGCAGTTCCTCCAACAGCTACTCTGGAAACACCATATATTTT. Encoded protein: CASSSSNSYSGNTIYF.

The chain has TRBV5-1 and TRBJ2-3; 10 nucleotides match TRBD2. V shed 4 bases and J 5 bases; nucleotides not matched to a gene: 7. From germline, CDR1 is SGHRS and CDR2 YFSETQ. The CDR3 has 15 residues. CDR3 in DNA: TGCGCCAGCAGCCCCAGCGGGGGGGCAGGAGATACGCAGTATTTT. Its translation: CASSPSGGAGDTQYF.

The sample holds a few counts of this clone. The chain links TRBV2 to TRBJ2-2, with 10 bases identical to TRBD1. CDR3 length: 14 residues. CDR1 SNHLY and CDR2 FYNNEI come from the germline V gene. V dropped 7 bases and J dropped 8; count of bases not matched to a gene: 7. CDR3 region: CASIGTGVVGELFF. The DNA for the CDR3 is TGTGCCAGCATCGGGACAGGGGTCGTAGGGGAGCTGTTTTTT.

The rearrangement links TRBV14 to TRBJ1-6, with no clear D. CDR3 length: 17 residues. CDR1 is SGHDN and CDR2 is FVKESK in the germline V gene. Trimming shortened V by 2 bases and J by 0 bases, and 11 bases separated the two germline ends. DNA for the CDR3: TGTGCCAGCAGCCAACCCGCGGGCAGCTCCTATAATTCACCCCTCCACTTT. This sequence encodes CASSQPAGSSYNSPLHF.

This clone has just a few counts. This sequence joins TRBV25-1 and TRBJ1-4; possibly TRBD1 for D (5 bases). Trimming removed 1 base at V and 8 bases at J, with 20 bases between. This CDR3 spans 17 amino acids. Per germline, CDR1 MGHDK and CDR2 SYGVNS. CDR3 coding DNA: TGTGCCAGCAGTGAATTAAACCCAGGAGGGGAGAAAGAAAAACTGTTTTTT. This gives the protein CASSELNPGGEKEKLFF.

This clone has a single count. The rearrangement uses TRBV3-1 (or the pseudogene TRBV3-2) and TRBJ2-2; 8 bases map to TRBD2. The trim removed 1 base at V and 1 base at J, leaving 2 bases unmatched. Germline V lookup: CDR1 LGHDT, CDR2 YNNKEL (reference sequence). This CDR3 region has 16 residues. The CDR3: CASSQGLAGNTGELFF. Written as DNA, the CDR3 is TGTGCCAGCAGCCAAGGGCTAGCGGGGAACACCGGGGAGCTGTTTTTT.

The rearrangement joins TRBV9 to TRBJ1-5; 7 bases are a match to TRBD1. The CDR3 sequence is 15 residues long. CDR1 is SGDLS, CDR2 YYNGEE, per germline. With 6 bases clipped from V and 0 bases from J, the junction kept 6 bases outside the gene matches. The CDR3, as DNA: TGTGCCAGCAACCCGACAGGGTATAGCAATCAGCCCCAGCATTTT. It translates to CASNPTGYSNQPQHF.

The chain links TRBV15 to TRBJ1-2; D is possibly TRBD1 (6 bases). Germline V gene sequence: CDR1 LNHNV, CDR2 YYDKDF (reference sequence). The CDR3 has 14 residues. V was cut by 1 base and J by 5 bases, with 11 bases left in between. CDR3 coding DNA: TGTGCCACCAGCAGAGCGTCAGGGGTATATGGCTACACCTTC. Protein product: CATSRASGVYGYTF.